This T cell receptor (beta chain) was captured by sequencing in a study of T cell responses to AZD1222 COVID-19 vaccine. Trimming took 5 bases from V and 0 from J, leaving 10 bases between them. This CDR3 is built from 15 residues. CDR1 MNHEY and CDR2 SVGAGI come from the germline V gene. This clone was counted once. Produced via immunoSEQ multiplex PCR; TCRdb's table is partial and in-frame only. The sample records about 170,000 clones, about 83% being singletons. This receptor was taken from an adult who received the AZD1222 COVID-19 vaccine. The sample was peripheral blood, taken 28 days after the second AZD1222 dose. This sequence joins TRBV6-5 and TRBJ1-4, with no clear D. This CDR3 is CASSRDGATNEKLFF. As DNA, the CDR3 is TGTGCCAGCAGTAGAGACGGAGCAACTAATGAAAAACTGTTTTTT.